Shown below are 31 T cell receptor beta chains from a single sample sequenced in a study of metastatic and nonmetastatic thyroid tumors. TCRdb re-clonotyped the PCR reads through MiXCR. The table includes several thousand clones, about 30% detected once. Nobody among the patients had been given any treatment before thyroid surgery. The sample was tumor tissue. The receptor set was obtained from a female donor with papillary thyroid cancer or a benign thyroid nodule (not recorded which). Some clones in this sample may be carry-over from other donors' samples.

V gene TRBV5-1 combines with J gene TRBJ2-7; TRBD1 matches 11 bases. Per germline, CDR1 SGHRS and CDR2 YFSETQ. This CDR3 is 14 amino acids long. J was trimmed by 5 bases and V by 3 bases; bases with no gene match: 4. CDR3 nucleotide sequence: TGCGCCAGCAGCTGGACAGGGGGCAAACACGAGCAGTACTTC. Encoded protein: CASSWTGGKHEQYF.

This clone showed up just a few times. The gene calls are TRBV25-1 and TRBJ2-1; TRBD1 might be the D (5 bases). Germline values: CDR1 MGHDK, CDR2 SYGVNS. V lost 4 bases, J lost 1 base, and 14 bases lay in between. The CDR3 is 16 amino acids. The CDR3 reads CASSVQGYQSYNEQFF. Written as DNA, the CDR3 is TGTGCCAGCAGTGTTCAGGGTTATCAGTCCTACAATGAGCAGTTCTTC.

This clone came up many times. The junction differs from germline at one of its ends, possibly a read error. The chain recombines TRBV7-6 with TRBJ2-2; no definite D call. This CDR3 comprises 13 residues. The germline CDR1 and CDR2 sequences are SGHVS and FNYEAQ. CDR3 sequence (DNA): TGTGCCAGCAGCGTAGCGAACACCGGGGAGCTGTTTTTT. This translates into CASSVANTGELFF.

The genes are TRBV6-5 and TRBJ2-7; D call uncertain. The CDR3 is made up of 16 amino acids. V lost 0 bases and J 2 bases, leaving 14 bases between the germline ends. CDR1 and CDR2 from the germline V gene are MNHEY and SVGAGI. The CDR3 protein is CASSYSLPDSPYEQYF. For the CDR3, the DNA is TGTGCCAGCAGTTACTCTTTGCCCGACTCCCCCTACGAGCAGTACTTC.

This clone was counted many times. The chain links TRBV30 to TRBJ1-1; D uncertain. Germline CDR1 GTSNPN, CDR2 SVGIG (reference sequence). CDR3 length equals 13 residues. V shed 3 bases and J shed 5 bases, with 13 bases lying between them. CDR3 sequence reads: CAWREKGRTEAFF. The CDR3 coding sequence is TGTGCCTGGAGGGAGAAGGGTCGGACTGAAGCTTTCTTT.

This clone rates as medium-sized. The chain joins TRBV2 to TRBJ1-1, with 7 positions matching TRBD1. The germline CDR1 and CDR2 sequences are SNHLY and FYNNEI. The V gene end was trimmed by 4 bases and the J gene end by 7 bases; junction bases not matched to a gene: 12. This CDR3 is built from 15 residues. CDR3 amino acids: CASSARAGGVGEAFF. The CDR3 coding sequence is TGTGCCAGCAGTGCTCGGGCAGGGGGAGTGGGTGAAGCTTTCTTT.

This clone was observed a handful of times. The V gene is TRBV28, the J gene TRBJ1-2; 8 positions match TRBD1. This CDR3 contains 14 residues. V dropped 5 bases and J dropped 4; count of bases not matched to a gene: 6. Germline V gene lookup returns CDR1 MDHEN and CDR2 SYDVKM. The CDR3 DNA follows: TGTGCCAGCAGTGACCCGACAGGGGTCTATGGCTACACCTTC. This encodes CASSDPTGVYGYTF.

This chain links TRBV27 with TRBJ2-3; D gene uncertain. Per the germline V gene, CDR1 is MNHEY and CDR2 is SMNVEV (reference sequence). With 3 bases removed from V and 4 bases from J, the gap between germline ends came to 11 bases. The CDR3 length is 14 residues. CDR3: CASSFFGWADTQYF. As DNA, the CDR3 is TGTGCCAGCAGTTTTTTTGGCTGGGCAGATACGCAGTATTTT.

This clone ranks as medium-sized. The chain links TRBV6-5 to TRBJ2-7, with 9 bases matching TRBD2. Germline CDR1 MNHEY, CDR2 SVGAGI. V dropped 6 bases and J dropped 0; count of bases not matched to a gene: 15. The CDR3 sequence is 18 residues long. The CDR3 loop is CASRPLGASGINSYEQYF. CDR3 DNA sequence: TGTGCCAGCAGGCCCCTGGGGGCTAGCGGGATCAACTCCTACGAGCAGTACTTC.

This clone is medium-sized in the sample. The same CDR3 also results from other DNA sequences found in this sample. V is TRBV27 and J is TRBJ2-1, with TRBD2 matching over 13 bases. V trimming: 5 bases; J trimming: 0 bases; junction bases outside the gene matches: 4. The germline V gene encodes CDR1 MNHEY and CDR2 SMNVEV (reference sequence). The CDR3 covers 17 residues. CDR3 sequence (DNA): TGTGCCAGCAGTCCCGGGACTAGCGGGGTCTCCTACAATGAGCAGTTCTTC. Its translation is CASSPGTSGVSYNEQFF.

The CDR3 reads CASSLADTYGYTF. CDR3 nucleotides: TGTGCCAGCAGTTTAGCGGACACCTATGGCTACACCTTC. This sequence joins TRBV28 and TRBJ1-2; D might be TRBD1 (5 bases). The CDR3 is 13 residues long. The germline CDR1 and CDR2 sequences are MDHEN and SYDVKM. V lost 2 bases to trimming and J lost 4 bases, with 8 bases between them.

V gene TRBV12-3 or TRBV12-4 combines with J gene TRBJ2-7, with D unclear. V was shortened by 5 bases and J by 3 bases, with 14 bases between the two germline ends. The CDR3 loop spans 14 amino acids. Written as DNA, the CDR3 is TGTGCCAGCAGTACCCCGAACCGTTTCTACGAGCAGTACTTC. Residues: CASSTPNRFYEQYF.

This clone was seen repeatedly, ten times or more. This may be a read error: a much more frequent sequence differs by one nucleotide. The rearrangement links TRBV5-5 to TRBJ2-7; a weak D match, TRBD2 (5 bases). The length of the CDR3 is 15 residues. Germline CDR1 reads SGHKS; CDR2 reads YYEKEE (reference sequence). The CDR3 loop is CASILEAARSYEQYF. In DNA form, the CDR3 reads TGTGCCAGCATCTTGGAGGCAGCCCGCTCCTACGAGCAGTACTTC.

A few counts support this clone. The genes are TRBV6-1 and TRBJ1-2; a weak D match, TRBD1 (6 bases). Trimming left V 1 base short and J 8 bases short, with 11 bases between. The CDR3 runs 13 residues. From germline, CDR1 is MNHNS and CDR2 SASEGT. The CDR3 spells CASSEVRGKGYTF. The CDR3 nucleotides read TGTGCCAGCAGTGAAGTCAGGGGAAAGGGCTACACCTTC.

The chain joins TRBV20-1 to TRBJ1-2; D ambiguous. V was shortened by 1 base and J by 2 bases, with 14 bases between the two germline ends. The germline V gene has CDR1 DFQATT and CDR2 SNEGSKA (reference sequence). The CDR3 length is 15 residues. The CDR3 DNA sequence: TGCAGTGCTAGAGGTCCCCAGGACGGGAACTATGGCTACACCTTC. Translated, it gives CSARGPQDGNYGYTF.

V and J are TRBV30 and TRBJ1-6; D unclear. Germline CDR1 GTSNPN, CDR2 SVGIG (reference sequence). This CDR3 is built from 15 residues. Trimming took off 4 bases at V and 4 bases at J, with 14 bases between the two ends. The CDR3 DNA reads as TGTGCCTGGACTCGCGCGTTTCCGTATAATTCACCCCTCCACTTT. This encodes CAWTRAFPYNSPLHF.

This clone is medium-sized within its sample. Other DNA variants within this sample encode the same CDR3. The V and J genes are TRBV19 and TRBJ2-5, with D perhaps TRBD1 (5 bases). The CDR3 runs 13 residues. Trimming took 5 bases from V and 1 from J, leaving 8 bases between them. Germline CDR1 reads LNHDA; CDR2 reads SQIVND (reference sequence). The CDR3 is CASSGRGQETQYF. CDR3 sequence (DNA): TGTGCCAGTAGTGGTAGGGGCCAAGAGACCCAGTACTTC.

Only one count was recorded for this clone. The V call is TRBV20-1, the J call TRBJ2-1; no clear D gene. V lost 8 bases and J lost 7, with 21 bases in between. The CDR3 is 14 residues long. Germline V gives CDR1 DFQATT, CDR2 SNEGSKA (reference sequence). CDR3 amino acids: CSSMDPFARNEQFF. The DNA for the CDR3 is TGCAGTTCTATGGACCCGTTCGCGAGGAATGAGCAGTTCTTC.

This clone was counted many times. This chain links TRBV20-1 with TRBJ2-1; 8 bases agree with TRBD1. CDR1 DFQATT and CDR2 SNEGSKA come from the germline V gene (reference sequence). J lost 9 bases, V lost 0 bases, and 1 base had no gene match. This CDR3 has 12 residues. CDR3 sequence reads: CSARDQGAEQFF. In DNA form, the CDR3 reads TGCAGTGCTAGAGATCAGGGGGCTGAGCAGTTCTTC.

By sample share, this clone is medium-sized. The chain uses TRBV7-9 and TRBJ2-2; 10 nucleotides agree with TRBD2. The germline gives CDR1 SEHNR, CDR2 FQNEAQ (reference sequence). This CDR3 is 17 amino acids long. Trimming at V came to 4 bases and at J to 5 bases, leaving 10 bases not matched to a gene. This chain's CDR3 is CASSSWTSGGGTGELFF. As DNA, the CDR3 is TGTGCCAGCAGCTCCTGGACTAGCGGAGGGGGGACCGGGGAGCTGTTTTTT.

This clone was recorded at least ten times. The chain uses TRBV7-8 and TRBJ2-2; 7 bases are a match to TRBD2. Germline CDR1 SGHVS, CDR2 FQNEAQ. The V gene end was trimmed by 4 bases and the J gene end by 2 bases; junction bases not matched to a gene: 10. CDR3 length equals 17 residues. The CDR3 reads CASSSGHPGLNTGELFF. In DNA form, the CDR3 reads TGTGCCAGCAGCTCTGGACATCCGGGACTAAACACCGGGGAGCTGTTTTTT.

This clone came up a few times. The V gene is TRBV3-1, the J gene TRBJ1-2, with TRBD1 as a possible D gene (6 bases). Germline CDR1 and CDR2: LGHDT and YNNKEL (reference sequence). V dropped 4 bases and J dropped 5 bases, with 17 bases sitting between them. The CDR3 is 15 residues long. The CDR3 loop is CASSPGDRLLYGYTF. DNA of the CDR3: TGTGCCAGCAGCCCAGGGGACCGCCTATTGTATGGCTACACCTTC.

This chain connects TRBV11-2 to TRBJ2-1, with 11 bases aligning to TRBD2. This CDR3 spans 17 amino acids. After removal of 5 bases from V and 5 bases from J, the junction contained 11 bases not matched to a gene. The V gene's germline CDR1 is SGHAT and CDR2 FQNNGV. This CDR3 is CASSLRLAGTVHNEQFF. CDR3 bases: TGTGCCAGCAGCCTAAGACTAGCGGGGACGGTCCACAATGAGCAGTTCTTC. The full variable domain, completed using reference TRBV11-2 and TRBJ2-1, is EAGVAQSPRYKIIEKRQSVAFWCNPISGHATLYWYQQILGQGPKLLIQFQNNGVVDDSQLPKDRFSAERLKGVDSTLKIQPAKLEDSAVYLCASSLRLAGTVHNEQFFGPGTRLTVL.

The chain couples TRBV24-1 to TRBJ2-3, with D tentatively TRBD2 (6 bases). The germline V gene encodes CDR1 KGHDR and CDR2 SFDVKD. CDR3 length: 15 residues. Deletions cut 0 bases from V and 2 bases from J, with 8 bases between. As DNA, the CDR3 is TGTGCCACCAGTGATTTGTCGGGGGACACAGATACGCAGTATTTT. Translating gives CATSDLSGDTDTQYF.

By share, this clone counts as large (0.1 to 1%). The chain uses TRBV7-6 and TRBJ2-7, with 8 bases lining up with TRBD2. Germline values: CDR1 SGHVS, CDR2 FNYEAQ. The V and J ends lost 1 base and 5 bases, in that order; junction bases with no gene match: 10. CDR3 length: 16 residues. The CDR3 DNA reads TGTGCCAGCAGCTTAGAACGCGGGAGGCTGATAGACGAGCAGTACTTC. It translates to CASSLERGRLIDEQYF.

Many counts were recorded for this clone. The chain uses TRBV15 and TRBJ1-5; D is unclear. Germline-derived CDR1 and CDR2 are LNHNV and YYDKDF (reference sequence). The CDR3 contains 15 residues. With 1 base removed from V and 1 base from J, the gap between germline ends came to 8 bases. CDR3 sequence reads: CATSRGSVSNQPQHF. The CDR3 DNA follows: TGTGCCACCAGCAGAGGTTCTGTGAGCAATCAGCCCCAGCATTTT.

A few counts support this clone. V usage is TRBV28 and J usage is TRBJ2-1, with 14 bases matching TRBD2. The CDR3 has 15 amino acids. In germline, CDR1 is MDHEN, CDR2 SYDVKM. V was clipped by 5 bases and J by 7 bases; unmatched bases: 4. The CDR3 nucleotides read TGTGCCAGCAGTGAGACTAGCGGGAGGGGGAATGAGCAGTTCTTC. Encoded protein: CASSETSGRGNEQFF.

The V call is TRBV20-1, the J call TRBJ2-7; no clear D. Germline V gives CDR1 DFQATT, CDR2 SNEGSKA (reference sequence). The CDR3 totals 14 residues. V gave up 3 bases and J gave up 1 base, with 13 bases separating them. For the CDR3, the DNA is TGCAGTGCTAGGAACCCGAGTATTTCCTACGAGCAGTACTTC. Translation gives CSARNPSISYEQYF.

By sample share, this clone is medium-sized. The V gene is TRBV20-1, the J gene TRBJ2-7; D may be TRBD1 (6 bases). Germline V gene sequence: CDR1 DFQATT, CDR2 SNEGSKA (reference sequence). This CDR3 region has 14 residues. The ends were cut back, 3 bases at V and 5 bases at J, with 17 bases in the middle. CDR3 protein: CSARPGHSHDEQYF. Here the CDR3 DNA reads TGCAGTGCTAGGCCGGGACACTCTCATGACGAGCAGTACTTC.

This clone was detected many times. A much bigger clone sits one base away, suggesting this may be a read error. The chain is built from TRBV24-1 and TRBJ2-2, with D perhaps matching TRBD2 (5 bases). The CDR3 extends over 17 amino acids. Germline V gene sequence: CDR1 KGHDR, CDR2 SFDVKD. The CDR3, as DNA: TGTGCCACCAGTGATTTCGGAGCCGGGCTGAACACCGGGGAGCTGCTTTTT. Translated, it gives CATSDFGAGLNTGELLF.

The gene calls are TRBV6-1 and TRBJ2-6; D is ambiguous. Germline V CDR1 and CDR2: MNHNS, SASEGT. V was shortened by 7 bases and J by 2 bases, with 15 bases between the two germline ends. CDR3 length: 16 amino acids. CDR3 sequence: CASTTGLSAGANVLTF. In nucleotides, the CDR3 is TGTGCCAGCACCACCGGCCTCAGCGCTGGGGCCAACGTCCTGACTTTC.